This T cell receptor beta chain was observed in a study of cytomegalovirus exposure and HLA in healthy donors. Donors consisted of healthy bone marrow donors. The CDR3 is 18 residues long. Germline V gene lookup returns CDR1 SGHNT and CDR2 YYREEE (reference sequence). Deletions cut 3 bases from V and 10 bases from J, with 26 bases between. A multiplex PCR was run with 60 Vbeta primers and 13 Jbeta primers. Clones were sequenced by immunoSEQ multiplex PCR, and TCRdb holds only the in-frame ones, with some missing. This table holds roughly 80,000 clones. This receptor was taken from a girl aged 5 to 17 in good health and CMV-seropositive. Sequencing was performed on PBMCs. The chain uses TRBV5-4 and TRBJ1-6, with a tentative D call TRBD1 (5 bases). CDR3 loop: CASSWRKTRTPGESPLHF. CDR3 nucleotides: TGTGCCAGCAGCTGGAGAAAAACTCGGACCCCGGGGGAGTCACCCCTCCACTTT. The whole variable domain, remainder taken from reference TRBV5-4 and TRBJ1-6, is ETGVTQSPTHLIKTRGQQVTLRCSSQSGHNTVSWYQQALGQGPQFIFQYYREEENGRGNFPPRFSGLQFPNYSSELNVNALELDDSALYLCASSWRKTRTPGESPLHFGNGTRLTVT.